The subject of this entry is one T cell receptor beta chain. Trimming took off 2 bases at V and 4 bases at J, with 8 bases between the two ends. Germline V CDR1 and CDR2: MNHEY, SVGAGI. This CDR3 region has 13 residues. Primers used in a second PCR of roughly 6 to 12 cycles were a sample-barcoded 5' primer and a J-beta primer mix. TCRdb fed the 5' RACE reads into MiXCR, producing one record per CDR3 protein. The table records 2 million or so distinct CDR3 sequences, roughly 49% of them present only once. This sample was included in a study of blood T cells in healthy people across ages. Healthy Russian Caucasian donors spanned ages about 6 to 100 years.

The clonotype comes from a woman between 40 and 50 years old in good health. V is TRBV6-5 and J is TRBJ2-5; unclear D gene. The sample comprised blood. The CDR3 DNA is TGTGCCAGCAGTTACCGTTACGGAGAGACCCAGTACTTC. It specifies CASSYRYGETQYF.